These T cell receptor beta chains were read from a single sample in a study of T-cell memory formation after mild COVID-19. TCRdb used MiXCR to reprocess the 5' RACE reads, holding one entry per CDR3 protein. The sample records about 110,000 distinct CDR3 sequences, around 17% being singletons. Sequenced input: PBMCs or a T cell subset sorted from them (not recorded which). These receptors were taken from a man aged 18 to 30 who had mild COVID-19 (a few samples of this study predate the infection). Cell type and time point are not known. Each CDR3 is given with its conserved first and last residue. The D gene is left open where the match is weak. A row's size may be missing; if present it is once, few, many or a size class.

size | D | J | V | CDR3 | DNA
NA | NA | TRBJ2-2 | TRBV7-2 | CASSLGGRSGELFF | TGTGCCAGCAGCTTAGGAGGGAGGTCCGGGGAGCTGTTTTTT
NA | NA | TRBJ2-1 | TRBV7-2 | CASSARHYNEQFF | TGTGCCAGCAGCGCTCGACACTACAATGAGCAGTTCTTC
few | TRBD1 | TRBJ2-1 | TRBV28 | CASSLSRGRNEQFF | TGTGCCAGCAGTTTGTCTAGGGGGCGAAATGAGCAGTTCTTC
few | NA | TRBJ2-7 | TRBV5-1 | CASSLTVSSYEQYF | TGCGCCAGCAGCTTGACAGTTTCTTCCTACGAGCAGTACTTC
many | NA | TRBJ2-3 | TRBV7-2 | CASSLGLFSPDTQYF | TGTGCCAGCAGCTTGGGTCTCTTTAGCCCAGATACGCAGTATTTT
few | NA | TRBJ2-7 | TRBV6-5 | CASSRLGLEQYF | TGTGCCAGCAGTCGGTTAGGGCTGGAGCAGTACTTC
few | NA | TRBJ2-1 | TRBV5-1 | CASSPNAIYNEQFF | TGCGCCAGCAGCCCCAACGCGATCTACAATGAGCAGTTCTTC
many | TRBD1 | TRBJ1-1 | TRBV12-3/TRBV12-4 | CASRRGLSTEAFF | TGTGCCAGCAGAAGGGGGCTGAGCACTGAAGCTTTCTTT
NA | NA | TRBJ2-5 | TRBV11-3 | CASSLYRDEETQYF | TGTGCCAGCAGCCTATACAGGGATGAGGAGACCCAGTACTTC
many | NA | TRBJ2-1 | TRBV7-2 | CASSARAQGLSNEQFF | TGTGCCAGCAGCGCCCGGGCGCAGGGCCTATCAAATGAGCAGTTCTTC
few | NA | TRBJ1-4 | TRBV4-1 | CASSPQGATNEKLFF | TGCGCCAGCAGCCCCCAGGGCGCAACTAATGAAAAACTGTTTTTT
few | NA | TRBJ2-1 | TRBV6-2/TRBV6-3 | CASTLTRGNEQFF | TGTGCCAGCACCCTGACTAGGGGGAATGAGCAGTTCTTC
few | NA | TRBJ2-3 | TRBV12-3/TRBV12-4 | CASSLAQSAYTDTQYF | TGTGCCAGCAGTTTAGCGCAGTCAGCATACACAGATACGCAGTATTTT
few | NA | TRBJ2-7 | TRBV27 | CASSLSATAIGEQYF | TGTGCCAGCAGTTTATCAGCGACCGCCATCGGCGAGCAGTACTTC
NA | NA | TRBJ1-6 | TRBV12-3/TRBV12-4 | CASSLRFGDNSPLHF | TGTGCCAGCAGTTTACGATTTGGGGATAATTCACCCCTCCACTTT
NA | TRBD1 | TRBJ1-5 | TRBV12-3/TRBV12-4 | CASRGPPMRQGYSSNQPQHF | TGTGCCAGCAGGGGACCTCCCATGCGACAGGGGTATAGTAGCAATCAGCCCCAGCATTTT
NA | TRBD1 | TRBJ1-1 | TRBV15 | CATSRVQGAGTEAFF | TGTGCCACCAGCAGAGTTCAGGGGGCGGGCACTGAAGCTTTCTTT
NA | NA | TRBJ2-5 | TRBV6-2/TRBV6-3 | CASSYLERGARETQYF | TGTGCCAGCAGTTACCTCGAGAGAGGGGCCCGAGAGACCCAGTACTTC
NA | TRBD1 | TRBJ2-3 | TRBV12-3/TRBV12-4 | CASSETGSTDTQYF | TGTGCCAGCTCGGAGACAGGGAGCACAGATACGCAGTATTTT
few | NA | TRBJ2-5 | TRBV20-1 | CSAPRGQETQYF | TGCAGTGCGCCTAGGGGGCAAGAGACCCAGTACTTC
few | TRBD1 | TRBJ2-1 | TRBV7-3 | CASSMDRAPNEQFF | TGTGCCAGCAGCATGGACAGGGCCCCCAATGAGCAGTTCTTC
NA | TRBD1 | TRBJ2-1 | TRBV19 | CASNRDRDNNEQFF | TGTGCCTCCAACCGGGACAGGGATAACAATGAGCAGTTCTTC
NA | TRBD1 | TRBJ1-6 | TRBV12-3/TRBV12-4 | CASSLDRGSLGSPLHF | TGTGCCAGCAGTTTAGACAGGGGTTCACTGGGTTCACCCCTCCACTTT
NA | TRBD1 | TRBJ2-4 | TRBV12-3/TRBV12-4 | CASLRQGAKNIQYF | TGTGCCAGCTTGCGACAGGGCGCCAAAAACATTCAGTACTTC
NA | TRBD1 | TRBJ1-2 | TRBV6-5 | CASSASDRGLPYGYTF | TGTGCCAGCAGTGCTTCGGACAGGGGACTTCCTTATGGCTACACCTTC
NA | TRBD2 | TRBJ2-3 | TRBV7-2 | CASSRTRLAGGLTQYF | TGTGCCAGCAGCCGGACCCGACTAGCGGGGGGGCTTACGCAGTATTTT
NA | TRBD2 | TRBJ2-1 | TRBV7-2 | CASSLEAGGPREQFF | TGTGCCAGCAGCTTAGAAGCGGGGGGGCCCCGGGAGCAGTTCTTC
NA | NA | TRBJ1-1 | TRBV5-1 | CASSLAQDRDTEAFF | TGCGCCAGCAGCTTGGCCCAGGATCGGGACACTGAAGCTTTCTTT
NA | TRBD1 | TRBJ1-5 | TRBV20-1 | CSAARPGTGHNQPQHF | TGCAGTGCTGCTCGACCCGGGACAGGGCATAATCAGCCCCAGCATTTT
NA | NA | TRBJ2-2 | TRBV18 | CASSSPAGTGELFF | TGTGCCAGCTCGTCCCCAGCTGGCACCGGGGAGCTGTTTTTT
NA | NA | TRBJ1-1 | TRBV7-2 | CASSTLQGNTEAFF | TGTGCCAGCAGCACCCTCCAGGGGAACACTGAAGCTTTCTTT
NA | NA | TRBJ2-2 | TRBV12-3/TRBV12-4 | CASSGGGATGELFF | TGTGCCAGCTCGGGCGGGGGCGCCACCGGGGAGCTGTTTTTT
NA | NA | TRBJ1-1 | TRBV7-3 | CASSPSRTTEAFF | TGTGCCAGCAGTCCCTCAAGGACCACTGAAGCTTTCTTT
NA | TRBD2 | TRBJ2-2 | TRBV12-3/TRBV12-4 | CASSLQGLANGGELFF | TGTGCCAGCAGTTTACAGGGACTAGCAAATGGCGGGGAGCTGTTTTTT
few | NA | TRBJ1-2 | TRBV7-9 | CASSLVLGNWVNYGYTF | TGTGCCAGCAGCTTAGTCTTAGGGAATTGGGTTAACTATGGCTACACCTTC
NA | NA | TRBJ1-3 | TRBV6-6 | CASSKGGLGNTIYF | TGTGCCAGCAGCAAGGGGGGGCTCGGAAACACCATATATTTT
NA | NA | TRBJ2-1 | TRBV2 | CASSDRGIGYNEQFF | TGTGCCAGCAGTGACCGGGGGATAGGGTACAATGAGCAGTTCTTC
few | TRBD1 | TRBJ1-6 | TRBV27 | CASKEDREGSPLHF | TGTGCCAGCAAGGAGGACAGGGAAGGTTCACCCCTCCACTTT
NA | NA | TRBJ1-2 | TRBV29-1 | CSVDRKPGGYGYTF | TGCAGCGTTGATCGAAAACCAGGAGGATATGGCTACACCTTC
few | TRBD1 | TRBJ1-2 | TRBV7-2 | CASSSRRGSVYGYTF | TGTGCCAGCAGCAGCCGCAGGGGGTCGGTCTATGGCTACACCTTC
NA | NA | TRBJ2-5 | TRBV7-2 | CASSLGAFGETQYF | TGTGCCAGCAGCTTGGGGGCGTTTGGGGAGACCCAGTACTTC
few | NA | TRBJ1-2 | TRBV20-1 | CSASSVPLEGYTF | TGCAGTGCTAGTAGTGTACCCCTGGAGGGCTACACCTTC